A single sample gave rise to the 5 T cell receptor beta chains below, sequenced in a study of blood T cell repertoires in COVID-19. Using immunoSEQ multiplex PCR, the repertoire was profiled, and TCRdb retains in-frame clones only, with some absent. Found here are 250,000 or so clones, 84% of them singletons; the top ten hold more than 1.5%. Sequenced material: peripheral blood. The source is a woman between 40 and 55 years old who had recovered from COVID-19.

The chain uses TRBV5-4 and TRBJ2-3; D ambiguous. The length of the CDR3 is 15 residues. V shed 5 bases and J shed 1 base, with 14 bases lying between them. Germline CDR1 is SGHNT and CDR2 is YYREEE (reference sequence). The CDR3 protein is CASRPDLVGTDTQYF. In DNA, the CDR3 is TGTGCCAGCAGACCCGACCTAGTTGGCACAGATACGCAGTATTTT.

This rearrangement joins TRBV20-1 to TRBJ1-2; no clear D. Per the germline V gene, CDR1 is DFQATT and CDR2 is SNEGSKA (reference sequence). V was pared by 2 bases and J by 8 bases, with 9 bases between. CDR3 length: 11 residues. The CDR3 sequence: CSARRLQGYTF. The CDR3 coding sequence is TGCAGTGCTAGAAGACTTCAAGGCTACACCTTC.

This clone was seen a few times. The chain has TRBV7-2 and TRBJ1-5; 7 bases are shared with TRBD1. Germline assignment: CDR1 SGHTA and CDR2 FQGNSA. The ends lost 5 bases at V and 7 bases at J; junction bases unmatched: 8. The CDR3 extends over 14 amino acids. For the CDR3, the DNA is TGTGCCAGCAGCGAGGGACAGCCACCCCAGCCCCAGCATTTT. It encodes CASSEGQPPQPQHF.

V and J are TRBV28 and TRBJ2-2; 7 nucleotides agree with TRBD1. The CDR3 is made up of 15 amino acids. With 6 bases clipped from V and 6 bases from J, the junction kept 10 bases outside the gene matches. Germline CDR1 and CDR2: MDHEN and SYDVKM. CDR3 sequence: CASRPILQGPGELFF. DNA for the CDR3: TGTGCCAGCAGGCCCATATTACAGGGGCCCGGGGAGCTGTTTTTT.

The chain uses TRBV6-5 and TRBJ2-7; D not certain. The CDR3 length is 14 residues. Germline loops: CDR1 MNHEY, CDR2 SVGAGI. Deletions cut 4 bases from V and 0 bases from J, with 10 bases between. CDR3 sequence reads: CASSSTLFSYEQYF. The DNA of the CDR3 is TGTGCCAGCAGTTCGACACTGTTCTCCTACGAGCAGTACTTC.